The 2 T cell receptor beta chains listed next were all sequenced from one sample in a study of shared clonotypes between healthy human individuals. Measured with immunoSEQ multiplex PCR; TCRdb has only the in-frame clones, and not every one. The table records 1.6 million or so clones, around 97% of them present only once. Sequencing input: naive CD4+ T cells sorted from blood. The subset is: CD45RA+ positively selected. These receptors came from a man aged 25-45 years in good health.

V is TRBV6-1 and J is TRBJ1-4; D might be TRBD1 (6 bases). Germline lookup yields CDR1 MNHNS and CDR2 SASEGT. Trimming left V 6 bases short and J 6 bases short, with 11 bases between. This CDR3 contains 13 residues. The CDR3 loop is CASSRGWDEKLFF. In nucleotides, the CDR3 is TGTGCCAGCAGCAGGGGTTGGGATGAAAAACTGTTTTTT.

The chain employs TRBV11-2 and TRBJ2-5; 7 bases line up with TRBD1. CDR3 size: 13 residues. The J segment lost 4 bases and the V segment lost 5 bases, leaving 4 bases of the junction unmatched. Germline CDR1 and CDR2: SGHAT and FQNNGV. CDR3 sequence (DNA): TGTGCCAGCAGCGGCAGACAGGGAGAGACCCAGTACTTC. Residues: CASSGRQGETQYF.